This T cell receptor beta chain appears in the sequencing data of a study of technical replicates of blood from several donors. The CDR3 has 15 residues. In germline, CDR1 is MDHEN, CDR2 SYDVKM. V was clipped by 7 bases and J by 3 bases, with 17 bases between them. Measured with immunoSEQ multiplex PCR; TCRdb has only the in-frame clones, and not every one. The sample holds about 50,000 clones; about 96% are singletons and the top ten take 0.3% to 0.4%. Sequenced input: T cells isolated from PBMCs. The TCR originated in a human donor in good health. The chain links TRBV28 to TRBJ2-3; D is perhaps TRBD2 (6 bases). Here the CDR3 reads CASTMTRGKTDTQYF. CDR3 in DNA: TGTGCCAGCACTATGACTAGGGGTAAAACAGATACGCAGTATTTT.